The present TCR beta chain was sequenced within a study of blood T cell repertoires in COVID-19 (dated by TCRdb to about 2020). Regarding the complete study: Samples from collaborators originated in the United States, Italy and Spain and spanned both the acute and convalescent phases of COVID-19. Subjects who had been exposed to COVID-19, were actively infected with it, or had recovered from it provided the deeply sampled blood TCRbeta repertoires that made up the dataset. The sample metadata nearly always contained a de-identified subject ID, COVID-19 status, age in years and sex. The repertoires were made available in a free public database intended to serve as a resource for research on the immune response to SARS-CoV-2. Where available, HLA class I and class II types were obtained from metadata supplied by the sample provider rather than from assay-based typing. The samples were drawn from the first 160 participants of the ongoing ImmuneRACE study and from over 950 subjects provided by 6 global collaborators. The material from the prospective study consisted of cDNA or gDNA derived from T cells, B-cell-depleted T cells, or PBMCs.

Results and caveats for the whole study, not just this receptor: Clinical and demographic metadata were provided uncurated, with the amount varying by source and participant.

Points on this clone: Its target antigen remains unknown. No base-level quality is on record; no much larger clone is a single base apart.

TCRbeta CDR3 regions were amplified from genomic DNA using the immunoSEQ Assay, a bias-controlled multiplex PCR. The original methods were these. The number of nucleated cells in each sample was estimated by amplification of reference gene primers within the assay. To quantify the absolute abundance of each unique TCRbeta CDR3 rearrangement, sequence reads were collapsed and filtered. For each sample, productive Simpson clonality was calculated by taking the square root of Simpson's diversity index across productive rearrangements. Drawn from immuneACCESS, this table holds only the in-frame rearrangements with V and J called that TCRdb kept. Clones are partly lost; checked studies trace under half to an unresolved V gene and leave the rest unexplained. V, J and clone size reflect that table, while D and trimming were determined from the DNA. Present in this sample are about 310,000 clones, around 84% of which were seen just once. The top ten constitute around 1.4% of the sample.

Each collaborating institution followed its own protocols to collect whole blood in K2EDTA tubes. For TCRbeta analysis, collaborators shipped samples as frozen whole blood, isolated PBMCs, or DNA extracted from either of those sample types. V trim: 4 bases; J trim: 4 bases; unmatched bases: 8. CDR1 is given as SGHNT and CDR2 as YYREEE, both from the germline V gene (reference sequence). The CDR3 runs 15 residues from the cysteine to the phenylalanine. Only the CDR3 portion is preserved as DNA: 45 bases, with reading frame beginning at the first base. Rearrangement joined TRBV5-4 to TRBJ2-3; TRBD1 fits 8 bases in the junction. Source material: peripheral blood. The clonotype was recovered from a man in his sixties or seventies with acute or convalescent COVID-19. The CDR3 corresponds to CASSNPGTGSDTQYF. The base sequence is TGTGCCAGCAGCAACCCCGGGACAGGATCAGATACGCAGTATTTT.